A single sample gave rise to the 11 T cell receptor beta chains below, sequenced in a study of shared clonotypes between healthy human individuals. Method: immunoSEQ multiplex PCR; TCRdb's copy keeps in-frame clones and lacks some. This table has 600,000 to 750,000 clones, approximately 72% appearing once. The sample taken for sequencing was memory CD4+ T cells sorted from blood. Documented subset: CD45RA-negative fraction. The receptors come from a woman aged 25-40 years in good health.

The gene calls are TRBV19 and TRBJ2-1; 9 nucleotides line up with TRBD2. V gave up 4 bases and J gave up 6 bases; unmatched junction bases: 10. Germline CDR1 and CDR2: LNHDA and SQIVND (reference sequence). The CDR3 is 16 amino acids. The CDR3 nucleotides are TGTGCCAGTAGTAGCTCCCCTAGCGGGATCCTCAATGAGCAGTTCTTC. This sequence encodes CASSSSPSGILNEQFF.

The chain joins TRBV5-1 to TRBJ2-1, with 7 bases aligning to TRBD1. The CDR3 totals 16 residues. Per the germline V gene, CDR1 is SGHRS and CDR2 is YFSETQ. The trim removed 5 bases at V and 0 bases at J, leaving 8 bases unmatched. Here the CDR3 DNA reads TGCGCCAGCAGTACACAGGGGACGAGCTCCTACAATGAGCAGTTCTTC. Translated, it gives CASSTQGTSSYNEQFF.

This rearrangement joins TRBV27 to TRBJ2-7, with TRBD1 matching over 8 bases. V was clipped by 7 bases and J by 2 bases; unmatched bases: 10. CDR3 size: 15 residues. Germline CDR1 reads MNHEY; CDR2 reads SMNVEV (reference sequence). As DNA, the CDR3 is TGTGCCAGCAAGAGGACAGGGATGTTGCCCTACGAGCAGTACTTC. Residues: CASKRTGMLPYEQYF.

The V call is TRBV28, the J call TRBJ2-4, with D possibly being TRBD1 (5 bases). This CDR3 comprises 13 residues. Germline assignment: CDR1 MDHEN and CDR2 SYDVKM. Deletions cut 6 bases from V and 2 bases from J, with 8 bases between. Written as DNA, the CDR3 is TGTGCCAGCAGAGGGGCACCCAAAAACATTCAGTACTTC. This sequence encodes CASRGAPKNIQYF.

This sequence joins TRBV28 and TRBJ1-5; D is ambiguous. This CDR3 contains 12 residues. The germline V gene has CDR1 MDHEN and CDR2 SYDVKM. The V end lost 3 bases, the J end lost 7 bases, and 7 bases lay between the germline ends. The CDR3 DNA reads as TGTGCCAGCAGTTTTAGGCACCAGCCCCAGCATTTT. Translated: CASSFRHQPQHF.

The V gene is TRBV7-8, the J gene TRBJ1-1; D gene uncertain. Germline CDR1 SGHVS, CDR2 FQNEAQ. The CDR3 runs to 13 residues. V was trimmed by 5 bases and J by 3 bases, leaving 10 bases between them. CDR3 in amino acids: CASSRRLDTEAFF. Written as DNA, the CDR3 is TGTGCCAGCAGCCGAAGGCTGGACACTGAAGCTTTCTTT.

In regard to this clone: One end of the junction varies from germline; a read error may be responsible. The chain combines TRBV6-1 with TRBJ1-1, with no clear D. Germline loops: CDR1 MNHNS, CDR2 SASEGT. The CDR3 length is 15 residues. CDR3 in DNA: TGTGCCAGCGTCGACAAAAGAGTTGGGAACGCTGAAGCTTTCTTT. This gives the protein CASVDKRVGNAEAFF.

This clone was seen many times. V usage is TRBV11-2 and J usage is TRBJ2-1; TRBD1 agrees at 7 bases. Unmatched junction bases numbered 13, after V lost 6 bases and J lost 8 bases. This CDR3 has 15 amino acids. Germline V gives CDR1 SGHAT, CDR2 FQNNGV. The CDR3: CASSPQRDSMHEQFF. CDR3 nucleotide sequence: TGTGCCAGCAGTCCCCAAAGGGACAGTATGCATGAGCAGTTCTTC.

The chain combines TRBV7-3 with TRBJ2-1, with no clear D. This CDR3 comprises 16 residues. Germline V gene lookup returns CDR1 SGHTA and CDR2 FQGTGA. Trimming stripped 4 bases from V and 3 bases from J, with 16 bases between. CDR3 DNA sequence: TGTGCCAGCAGCTATAATTCACCCTCGGGCTACAATGAGCAGTTCTTC. Its translation: CASSYNSPSGYNEQFF.

The chain carries TRBV6-1 and TRBJ2-1, with 8 positions matching TRBD2. The CDR3 loop spans 14 amino acids. J was trimmed by 6 bases and V by 2 bases; bases with no gene match: 3. Looked up from germline, CDR1 is MNHNS and CDR2 is SASEGT. CDR3 region: CASSEHGRANEQFF. The CDR3 DNA is TGTGCCAGCAGTGAACACGGGAGGGCCAATGAGCAGTTCTTC.

The chain's CDR3 is CAWGWMGYEQYF. CDR3 sequence (DNA): TGTGCCTGGGGCTGGATGGGCTACGAGCAGTACTTC. The gene calls are TRBV30 and TRBJ2-7; D call uncertain. CDR1 and CDR2 from the germline V gene are GTSNPN and SVGIG (reference sequence). V was cut by 5 bases and J by 3 bases, with 11 bases left in between. There are 12 residues in the CDR3.